This T cell receptor (beta chain) was identified in a study of tumor and adjacent non-tumor tissue in lung cancer. The overall study: Patients comprised 12 adenocarcinoma, 2 squamous cell carcinoma and 1 small cell lung cancer.

This sample's RNA came from whole unsorted tissue. Distant lung tissue was collected more than 3 cm away from the tumor edge. Three rounds of nested PCR, following a modified ARM-PCR protocol, produced the TCRbeta library. Via MiXCR, TCRdb re-called the multiplex PCR reads, giving one row per CDR3 protein. The sample lists 70,000 to 90,000 distinct CDR3 sequences; approximately 78% were seen once. CDR1 and CDR2 from the germline V gene are MNHEY and SVGEGT. The CDR3 loop spans 16 amino acids. The V and J ends lost 10 bases and 5 bases, in that order; junction bases with no gene match: 17. The sample comprised distant non-tumor lung tissue. This sequence joins TRBV6-2 or TRBV6-3 and TRBJ1-5; 7 bases fit TRBD1. This TCR came from a man aged 55 to 70 with non-small cell lung cancer. For the CDR3, the DNA is TGTGCCAACAGGCGACAGGGACAAAGCAGGGATCAGCCCCAGCATTTT. Its translation is CANRRQGQSRDQPQHF.